The 21 T cell receptor beta chains reported below all come from one sample, sequenced in a study of cytomegalovirus exposure and HLA in healthy donors. 60 Vbeta and 13 Jbeta primers were used in PCR. Profiling relied on immunoSEQ multiplex PCR, and the TCRdb table lists in-frame clones only, not all of them. The sample consists of 170,000 or so clones, roughly 78% of them appearing once. What was sequenced was PBMCs. Every receptor here comes from a woman in her forties or fifties in good health and CMV-seropositive.

This clone was seen only once. The rearrangement joins TRBV6-5 to TRBJ2-7; tentatively, D is TRBD1 (5 bases). V was cut by 5 bases and J by 2 bases, with 10 bases left in between. CDR1 and CDR2 (germline): MNHEY, SVGAGI. This CDR3 is 13 amino acids long. CDR3 sequence reads: CASSRTRTYEQYF. The DNA for the CDR3 is TGTGCCAGCAGTAGGACACGGACCTACGAGCAGTACTTC.

This clone was detected only a few times. The chain recombines TRBV10-3 with TRBJ1-2; 8 bases line up with TRBD1. Germline assignment: CDR1 ENHRY and CDR2 SYGVKD. The J segment lost 6 bases and the V segment lost 6 bases, leaving 6 bases of the junction unmatched. The CDR3 runs 13 residues. Here the CDR3 reads CAISVGQGDGYTF. CDR3 in DNA: TGTGCCATCAGCGTTGGACAGGGCGATGGCTACACCTTC.

This clone was observed a handful of times. The chain has TRBV6-6 and TRBJ2-3; TRBD2 aligns across 11 bases. CDR1 is MNHNY, CDR2 SVGAGI, per germline (reference sequence). This CDR3 region has 16 residues. Trimming removed 5 bases from V and 8 bases from J; junction bases left unmatched: 12. As DNA, the CDR3 is TGTGCCAGCAGTCCCTCTCTTAGCGGGGGGGCCGGTACGCAGTATTTT. It is translated as CASSPSLSGGAGTQYF.

CDR3 amino acids: CASSSTGGLRIEQYF. Written as DNA, the CDR3 is TGTGCCAGTAGTTCTACAGGGGGTCTGCGTATCGAGCAGTACTTC. V and J are TRBV19 and TRBJ2-7; 8 positions match TRBD1. The length of the CDR3 is 15 residues. Trimming cost V 5 bases and J 6 bases; bases outside gene matches: 12. Germline loops: CDR1 LNHDA, CDR2 SQIVND (reference sequence).

The V gene is TRBV19, the J gene TRBJ2-1; 13 nucleotides agree with TRBD2. CDR1 and CDR2 (germline): LNHDA, SQIVND (reference sequence). Unmatched junction bases numbered 3, after V lost 6 bases and J lost 4 bases. The CDR3 consists of 15 residues. The CDR3 region is CASSWTSGGYNEQFF. In nucleotides, the CDR3 is TGTGCCAGTAGCTGGACTAGCGGGGGTTACAATGAGCAGTTCTTC.

There are a few counts of this clone. The chain uses TRBV15 and TRBJ2-2; 7 bases line up with TRBD1. Germline V gene lookup returns CDR1 LNHNV and CDR2 YYDKDF (reference sequence). The J segment lost 5 bases and the V segment lost 1 base, leaving 7 bases of the junction unmatched. The CDR3 covers 16 residues. The DNA of the CDR3 is TGTGCCACCAGCAGAGGTCTTACAGGGGTAACCGGGGAGCTGTTTTTT. Encoded protein: CATSRGLTGVTGELFF.

This clone was counted only a few times. This rearrangement joins TRBV5-1 to TRBJ1-3; TRBD1 matches at 7 bases. Germline-derived CDR1 and CDR2 are SGHRS and YFSETQ. Trimming cost V 4 bases and J 4 bases; bases outside gene matches: 5. This CDR3 comprises 14 residues. CDR3 sequence (DNA): TGCGCCAGCAGCCTGAGGGGGCTAGGAAACACCATATATTTT. Encoded protein: CASSLRGLGNTIYF.

The count of this clone is one. The V call is TRBV4-1, the J call TRBJ2-1; D gene unclear. The V end was cut by 6 bases, the J end by 4 bases, with 16 bases between. This CDR3 spans 15 amino acids. Germline CDR1 reads MGHRA; CDR2 reads YSYEKL. The CDR3 reads CASRSDTLLYNEQFF. Here the CDR3 DNA reads TGCGCCAGCAGATCTGATACACTACTATACAATGAGCAGTTCTTC.

V and J are TRBV6-1 and TRBJ2-5, with D tentatively TRBD1 (6 bases). The V gene's germline CDR1 is MNHNS and CDR2 SASEGT. The CDR3 covers 12 residues. The V end was cut by 9 bases, the J end by 1 base, with 9 bases between. CDR3 loop: CASRTVQETQYF. In nucleotides, the CDR3 is TGTGCCAGTCGGACAGTCCAAGAGACCCAGTACTTC.

The chain is built from TRBV5-8 and TRBJ1-5; 8 nucleotides align to TRBD1. V was pared by 4 bases and J by 7 bases, with 13 bases of the junction left unmatched. The CDR3 sequence is 16 residues long. Germline lookup yields CDR1 SGHTS and CDR2 YDEGEE. The CDR3 DNA sequence: TGTGCCAGCAGCCTTACCGTGGACAGGGCAAGACAGCCCCAGCATTTT. Encoded protein: CASSLTVDRARQPQHF. Based on the CDR3 plus reference TRBV5-8 and TRBJ1-5, the full variable domain is EAGVTQSPTHLIKTRGQQATLRCSPISGHTSVYWYQQALGLGLQFLLWYDEGEERNRGNFPPRFSGRQFPNYSSELNVNALELEDSALYLCASSLTVDRARQPQHFGDGTRLSIL.

The CDR3 is CASSSIRRTGGREETQYF. CDR3 nucleotides: TGCGCCAGCAGCTCCATAAGACGGACAGGGGGCAGGGAGGAGACCCAGTACTTC. V usage is TRBV5-1 and J usage is TRBJ2-5; 11 nucleotides align to TRBD1. V lost 3 bases to trimming and J lost 5 bases; unmatched junction nucleotides: 15. Germline V gives CDR1 SGHRS, CDR2 YFSETQ. This CDR3 has 18 residues.

The CDR3 spells CASGPRVNTEAFF. CDR3 DNA sequence: TGTGCTAGTGGTCCCCGGGTGAACACTGAAGCTTTCTTT. V and J are TRBV12-5 and TRBJ1-1; no definite D call. Trimming pared 5 bases from V and 0 bases from J, leaving 7 bases between. Looked up from germline, CDR1 is LGHNT and CDR2 is FRNRAP. The CDR3 sequence is 13 residues long.

The rearrangement links TRBV6-5 to TRBJ2-1; D is perhaps TRBD1 (6 bases). Germline CDR1 reads MNHEY; CDR2 reads SVGAGI. V shed 5 bases and J shed 3 bases, with 11 bases lying between them. The CDR3 runs to 14 residues. CDR3 amino acids: CASSAIQGYNEQFF. DNA for the CDR3: TGTGCCAGCAGTGCAATACAGGGCTACAATGAGCAGTTCTTC.

This clone was recorded a few times. The chain links TRBV21-1 to TRBJ1-5; the table assigns TRBD1, which was not confirmed against the DNA. TRBV21-1 is a known pseudogene. This CDR3 spans 18 amino acids. This CDR3 reads CASSNSGQKRYSNQPQHF. The CDR3 bases are TGTGCCAGCAGCAACTCGGGACAGAAACGTTATAGCAATCAGCCCCAGCATTTT.

This chain links TRBV5-1 with TRBJ1-4, with D tentatively TRBD1 (5 bases). There are 13 residues in the CDR3. Looked up from germline, CDR1 is SGHRS and CDR2 is YFSETQ. Trimming cost V 0 bases and J 8 bases, with 8 bases left between them. The CDR3 bases are TGCGCCAGCAGCTTGGCCCCAGGGGAAAAACTGTTTTTT. This translates into CASSLAPGEKLFF.

This clone was found a few times. This chain connects TRBV27 to TRBJ1-5; weak D call: TRBD1 (6 bases). From germline, CDR1 is MNHEY and CDR2 SMNVEV (reference sequence). This CDR3 has 15 residues. V lost 6 bases to trimming and J lost 0 bases, with 12 bases between them. The CDR3 protein is CASSAGTTSNQPQHF. The CDR3 DNA sequence: TGTGCCAGCAGCGCCGGGACAACTAGCAATCAGCCCCAGCATTTT.

The rearrangement uses TRBV6-1 and TRBJ1-5; D not resolved. V was clipped by 7 bases and J by 5 bases, with 12 bases between them. In germline, CDR1 is MNHNS, CDR2 SASEGT. The CDR3 extends over 13 amino acids. The CDR3 nucleotides read TGTGCCAGCATTTTGACCCGGGATCAGCCCCAGCATTTT. Its translation is CASILTRDQPQHF.

The chain joins TRBV7-9 to TRBJ2-5; D is perhaps TRBD1 (6 bases). This CDR3 spans 14 amino acids. CDR1 and CDR2 (germline): SEHNR, FQNEAQ (reference sequence). Trimming removed 1 base from V and 9 bases from J, with 15 bases in between. CDR3 DNA sequence: TGTGCCAGCAGCTTAGAGGCAGGTTCAGGGGCCCAGTACTTC. Amino acids: CASSLEAGSGAQYF.

V and J are TRBV10-3 and TRBJ1-2; possibly TRBD1 for D (5 bases). Trimming shortened V by 6 bases and J by 4 bases, and 12 bases separated the two germline ends. Per germline, CDR1 ENHRY and CDR2 SYGVKD. The CDR3 extends over 13 amino acids. CDR3 DNA sequence: TGTGCCATCAGCAACGGGGGAACCTATGGCTACACCTTC. It is translated as CAISNGGTYGYTF.

The chain has TRBV7-8 and TRBJ1-6; D is perhaps TRBD1 (6 bases). In germline, CDR1 is SGHVS, CDR2 FQNEAQ. The CDR3 runs 19 residues. V gave up 3 bases and J gave up 0 bases, with 18 bases separating them. The CDR3 region has the DNA TGTGCCAGCAGCTTCCCCCCGGGACAAAAGAGCTCCTATAATTCACCCCTCCACTTT. Translated, it gives CASSFPPGQKSSYNSPLHF. Full variable domain (outside the CDR3, taken from reference TRBV7-8 and TRBJ1-6): GAGVSQSPRYKVAKRGQDVALRCDPISGHVSLFWYQQALGQGPEFLTYFQNEAQLDKSGLPSDRFFAERPEGSVSTLKIQRTQQEDSAVYLCASSFPPGQKSSYNSPLHFGNGTRLTVT.

With regard to this clone: Other DNA sequences of this sample code for an identical CDR3. The chain links TRBV5-1 to TRBJ1-1; possible D gene TRBD1, 6 bases. This CDR3 has 14 amino acids. V lost 3 bases, J lost 1 base, and 10 bases lay in between. Germline CDR1 is SGHRS and CDR2 is YFSETQ. CDR3 in amino acids: CASSSGQPNTEAFF. The CDR3 DNA follows: TGCGCCAGCAGCTCAGGACAGCCGAACACTGAAGCTTTCTTT.